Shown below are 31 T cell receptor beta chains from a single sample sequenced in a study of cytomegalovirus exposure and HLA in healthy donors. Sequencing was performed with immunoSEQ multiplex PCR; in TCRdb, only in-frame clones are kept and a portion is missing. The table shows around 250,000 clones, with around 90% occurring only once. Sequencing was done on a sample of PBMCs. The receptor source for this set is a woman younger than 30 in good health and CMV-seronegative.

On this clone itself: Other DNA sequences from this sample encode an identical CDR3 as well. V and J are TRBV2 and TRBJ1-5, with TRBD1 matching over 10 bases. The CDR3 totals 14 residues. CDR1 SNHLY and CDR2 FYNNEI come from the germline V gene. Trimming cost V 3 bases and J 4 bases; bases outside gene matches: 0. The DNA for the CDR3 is TGTGCCAGCAGTGAGGGACAGGGGAATCAGCCCCAGCATTTT. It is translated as CASSEGQGNQPQHF.

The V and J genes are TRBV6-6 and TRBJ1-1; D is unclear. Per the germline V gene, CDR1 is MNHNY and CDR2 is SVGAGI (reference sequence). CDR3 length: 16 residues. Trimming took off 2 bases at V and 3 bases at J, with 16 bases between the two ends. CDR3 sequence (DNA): TGTGCCAGCAGTTACAGGGCATCCGAGGGTGACACTGAAGCTTTCTTT. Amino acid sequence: CASSYRASEGDTEAFF.

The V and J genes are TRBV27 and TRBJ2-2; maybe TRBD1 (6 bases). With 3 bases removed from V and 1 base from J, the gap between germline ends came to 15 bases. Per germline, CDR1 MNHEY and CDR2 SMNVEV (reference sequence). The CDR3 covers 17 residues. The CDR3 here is CASSLAWARGNTGELFF. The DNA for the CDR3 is TGTGCCAGCAGTTTGGCTTGGGCCAGGGGGAACACCGGGGAGCTGTTTTTT.

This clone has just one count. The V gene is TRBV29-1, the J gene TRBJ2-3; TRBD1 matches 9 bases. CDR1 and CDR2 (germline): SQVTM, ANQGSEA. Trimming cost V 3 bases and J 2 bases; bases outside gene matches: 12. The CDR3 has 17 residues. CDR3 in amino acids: CSVDRIQTGGVTDTQYF. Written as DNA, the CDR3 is TGCAGCGTTGACAGGATCCAGACAGGGGGTGTCACAGATACGCAGTATTTT.

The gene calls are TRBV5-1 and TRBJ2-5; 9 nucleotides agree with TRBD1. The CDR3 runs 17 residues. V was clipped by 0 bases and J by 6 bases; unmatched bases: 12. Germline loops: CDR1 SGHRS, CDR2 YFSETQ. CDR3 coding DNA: TGCGCCAGCAGCTTGGCACCACCGGGACAGGGAGGGAAGACCCAGTACTTC. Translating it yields CASSLAPPGQGGKTQYF.

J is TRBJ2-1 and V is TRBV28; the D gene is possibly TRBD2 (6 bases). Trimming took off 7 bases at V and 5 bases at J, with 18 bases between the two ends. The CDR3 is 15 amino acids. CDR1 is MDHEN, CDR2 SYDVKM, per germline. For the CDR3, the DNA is TGTGCCAGCACCGTACGACTAGAGTGGAACAATGAGCAGTTCTTC. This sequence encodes CASTVRLEWNNEQFF.

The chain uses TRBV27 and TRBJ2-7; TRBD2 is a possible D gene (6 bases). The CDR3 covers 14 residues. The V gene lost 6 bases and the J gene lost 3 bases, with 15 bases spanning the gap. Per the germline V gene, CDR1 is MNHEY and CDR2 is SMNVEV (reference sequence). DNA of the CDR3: TGTGCCAGCAGCCTAGGCGGGGCAGGCTACGAGCAGTACGTC. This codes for CASSLGGAGYEQYV.

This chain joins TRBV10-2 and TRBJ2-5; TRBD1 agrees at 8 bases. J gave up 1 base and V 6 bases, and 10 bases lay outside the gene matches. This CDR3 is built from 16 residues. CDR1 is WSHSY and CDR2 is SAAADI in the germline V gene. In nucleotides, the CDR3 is TGCGCCAGCAGCCCAGGGGGCTCGAGTCCCCAAGAGACCCAGTACTTC. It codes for CASSPGGSSPQETQYF.

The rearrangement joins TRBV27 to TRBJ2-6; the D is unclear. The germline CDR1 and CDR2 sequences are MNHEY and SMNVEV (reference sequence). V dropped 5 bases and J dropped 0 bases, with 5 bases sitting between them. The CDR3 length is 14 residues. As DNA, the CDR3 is TGTGCCAGCAGTCTCTACTCTGGGGCCAACGTCCTGACTTTC. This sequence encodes CASSLYSGANVLTF. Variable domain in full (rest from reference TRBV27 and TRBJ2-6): EAQVTQNPRYLITVTGKKLTVTCSQNMNHEYMSWYRQDPGLGLRQIYYSMNVEVTDKGDVPEGYKVSRKEKRNFPLILESPSPNQTSLYFCASSLYSGANVLTFGAGSRLTVL.

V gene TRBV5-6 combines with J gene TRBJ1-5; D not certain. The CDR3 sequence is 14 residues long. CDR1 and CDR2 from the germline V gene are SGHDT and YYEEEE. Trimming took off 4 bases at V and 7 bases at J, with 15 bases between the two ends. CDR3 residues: CASSNSRGFQPQHF. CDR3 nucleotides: TGTGCCAGCAGCAATAGCAGAGGGTTCCAGCCCCAGCATTTT.

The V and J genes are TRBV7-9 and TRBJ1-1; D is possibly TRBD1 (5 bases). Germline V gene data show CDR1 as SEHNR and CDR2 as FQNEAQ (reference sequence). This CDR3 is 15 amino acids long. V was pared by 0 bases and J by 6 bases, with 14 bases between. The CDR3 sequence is CASSLAGAGLAEAFF. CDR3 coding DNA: TGTGCCAGCAGCTTAGCGGGTGCAGGGTTGGCTGAAGCTTTCTTT. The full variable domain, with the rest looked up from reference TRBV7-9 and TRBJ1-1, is DTGVSQNPRHKITKRGQNVTFRCDPISEHNRLYWYRQTLGQGPEFLTYFQNEAQLEKSRLLSDRFSAERPKGSFSTLEIQRTEQGDSAMYLCASSLAGAGLAEAFFGQGTRLTVV.

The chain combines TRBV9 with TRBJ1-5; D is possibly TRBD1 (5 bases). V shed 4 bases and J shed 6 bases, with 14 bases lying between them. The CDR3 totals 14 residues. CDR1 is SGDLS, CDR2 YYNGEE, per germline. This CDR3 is CASSPGGGGQPQHF. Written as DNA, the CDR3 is TGTGCCAGCAGCCCCGGGGGGGGTGGTCAGCCCCAGCATTTT.

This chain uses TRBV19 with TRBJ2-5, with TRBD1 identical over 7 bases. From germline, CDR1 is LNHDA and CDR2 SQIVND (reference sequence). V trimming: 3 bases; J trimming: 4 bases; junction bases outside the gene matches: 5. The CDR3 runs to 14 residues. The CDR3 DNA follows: TGTGCCAGTAGTATTAGAGGGGGCGCAGAGACCCAGTACTTC. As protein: CASSIRGGAETQYF. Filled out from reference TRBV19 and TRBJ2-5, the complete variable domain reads DGGITQSPKYLFRKEGQNVTLSCEQNLNHDAMYWYRQDPGQGLRLIYYSQIVNDFQKGDIAEGYSVSREKKESFPLTVTSAQKNPTAFYLCASSIRGGAETQYFGPGTRLLVL.

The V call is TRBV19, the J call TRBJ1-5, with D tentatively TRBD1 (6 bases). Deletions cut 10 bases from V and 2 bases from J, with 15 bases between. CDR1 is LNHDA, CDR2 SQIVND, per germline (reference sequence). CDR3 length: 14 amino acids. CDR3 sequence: CATSTGIGNQPQHF. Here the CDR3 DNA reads TGTGCCACCTCAACAGGGATTGGCAATCAGCCCCAGCATTTT.

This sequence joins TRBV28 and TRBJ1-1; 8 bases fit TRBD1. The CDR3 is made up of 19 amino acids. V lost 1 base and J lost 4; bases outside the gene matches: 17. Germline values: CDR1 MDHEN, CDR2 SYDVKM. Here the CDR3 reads CASSLFYSPPRGRGTEAFF. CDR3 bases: TGTGCCAGCAGTTTATTCTATTCGCCCCCCAGGGGGCGCGGCACTGAAGCTTTCTTT.

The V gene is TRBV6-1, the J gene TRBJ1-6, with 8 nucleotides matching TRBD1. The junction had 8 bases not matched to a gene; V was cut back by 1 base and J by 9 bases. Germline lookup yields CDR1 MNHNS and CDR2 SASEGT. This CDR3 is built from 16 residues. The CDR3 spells CASSEVRGQGGSPLHF. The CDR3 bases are TGTGCCAGCAGTGAAGTACGTGGACAGGGAGGTTCACCCCTCCACTTT.

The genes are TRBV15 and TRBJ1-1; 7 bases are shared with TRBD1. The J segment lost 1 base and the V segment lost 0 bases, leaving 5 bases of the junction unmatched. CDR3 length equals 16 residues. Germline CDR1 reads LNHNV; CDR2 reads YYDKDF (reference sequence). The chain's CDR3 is CATSRETGTPNTEAFF. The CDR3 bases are TGTGCCACCAGCAGAGAGACAGGGACGCCGAACACTGAAGCTTTCTTT. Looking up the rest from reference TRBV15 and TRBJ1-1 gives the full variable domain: DAMVIQNPRYQVTQFGKPVTLSCSQTLNHNVMYWYQQKSSQAPKLLFHYYDKDFNNEADTPDNFQSRRPNTSFCFLDIRSPGLGDTAMYLCATSRETGTPNTEAFFGQGTRLTVV.

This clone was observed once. The CDR3 loop is CATTTGGETQYF. The CDR3 nucleotides read TGTGCCACTACGACAGGGGGAGAGACCCAGTACTTC. The chain recombines TRBV15 with TRBJ2-5; 9 bases line up with TRBD1. The CDR3 has 12 amino acids. Losses at the gene ends were 9 bases for V and 4 bases for J; bases not matched to a gene: 3. CDR1 is LNHNV and CDR2 is YYDKDF in the germline V gene (reference sequence).

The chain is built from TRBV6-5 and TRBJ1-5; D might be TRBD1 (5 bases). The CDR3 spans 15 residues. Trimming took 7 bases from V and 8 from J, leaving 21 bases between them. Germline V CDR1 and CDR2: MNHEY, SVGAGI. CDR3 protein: CASKGQSPRPEPQHF. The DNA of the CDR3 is TGTGCCAGCAAGGGGCAGTCCCCCAGGCCGGAGCCCCAGCATTTT.

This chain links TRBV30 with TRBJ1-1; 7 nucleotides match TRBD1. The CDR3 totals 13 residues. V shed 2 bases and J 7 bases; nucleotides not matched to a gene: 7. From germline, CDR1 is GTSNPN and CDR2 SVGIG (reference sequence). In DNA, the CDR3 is TGTGCCTGGAGTAGGGGACAGATGAATGAAGCTTTCTTT. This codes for CAWSRGQMNEAFF.

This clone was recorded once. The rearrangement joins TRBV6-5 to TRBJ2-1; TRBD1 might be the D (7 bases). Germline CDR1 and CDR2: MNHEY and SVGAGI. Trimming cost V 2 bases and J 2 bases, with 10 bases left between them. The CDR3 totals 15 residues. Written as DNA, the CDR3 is TGTGCCAGCAGTTACGGCAGGGGGGCCTACAATGAGCAGTTCTTC. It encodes CASSYGRGAYNEQFF.

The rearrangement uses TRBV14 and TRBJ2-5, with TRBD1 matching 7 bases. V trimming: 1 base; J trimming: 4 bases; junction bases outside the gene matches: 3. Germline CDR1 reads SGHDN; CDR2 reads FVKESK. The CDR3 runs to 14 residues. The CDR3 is CASSQVTGRETQYF. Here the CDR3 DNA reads TGTGCCAGCAGCCAAGTGACAGGGCGAGAGACCCAGTACTTC.

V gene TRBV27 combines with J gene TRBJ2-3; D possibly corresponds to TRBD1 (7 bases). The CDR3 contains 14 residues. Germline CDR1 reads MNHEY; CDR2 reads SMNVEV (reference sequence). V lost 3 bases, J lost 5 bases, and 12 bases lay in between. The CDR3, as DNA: TGTGCCAGCAGTTTGCGGCAGGGGGGAGATACGCAGTATTTT. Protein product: CASSLRQGGDTQYF.

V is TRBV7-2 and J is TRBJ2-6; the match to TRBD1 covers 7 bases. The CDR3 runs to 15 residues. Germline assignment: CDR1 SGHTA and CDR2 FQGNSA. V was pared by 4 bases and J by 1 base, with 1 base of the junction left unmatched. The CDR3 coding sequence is TGTGCCAGCAGCTCAGGGGGTTCTGGGGCCAACGTCCTGACTTTC. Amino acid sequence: CASSSGGSGANVLTF.

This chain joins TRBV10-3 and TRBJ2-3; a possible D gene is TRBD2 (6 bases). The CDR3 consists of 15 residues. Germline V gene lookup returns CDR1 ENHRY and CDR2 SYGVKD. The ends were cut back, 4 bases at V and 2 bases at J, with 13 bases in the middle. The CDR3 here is CAISGTTQNTDTQYF. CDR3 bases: TGTGCCATCAGTGGGACTACCCAAAACACAGATACGCAGTATTTT.

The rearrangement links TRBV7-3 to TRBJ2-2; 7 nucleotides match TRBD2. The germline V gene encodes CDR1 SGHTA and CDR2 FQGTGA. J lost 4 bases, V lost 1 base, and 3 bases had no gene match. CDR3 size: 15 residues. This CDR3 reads CASSLIGGGTGELFF. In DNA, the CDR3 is TGTGCCAGCAGCTTAATTGGCGGGGGCACCGGGGAGCTGTTTTTT.

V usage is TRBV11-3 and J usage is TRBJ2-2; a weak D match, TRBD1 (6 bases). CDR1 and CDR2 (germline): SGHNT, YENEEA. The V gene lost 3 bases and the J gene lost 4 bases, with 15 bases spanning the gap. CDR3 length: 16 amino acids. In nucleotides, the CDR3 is TGTGCCAGCAGCTTGGGGGCCCGAGAGGGCACCGGGGAGCTGTTTTTT. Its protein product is CASSLGAREGTGELFF.

This CDR3 reads CASRPTTSGEYNEQFF. The CDR3 DNA reads TGTGCCAGCAGACCCACTACTAGCGGGGAATACAATGAGCAGTTCTTC. The chain combines TRBV7-8 with TRBJ2-1, with 10 bases fitting TRBD2. The CDR3 contains 16 residues. The germline CDR1 and CDR2 sequences are SGHVS and FQNEAQ. V dropped 6 bases and J dropped 4; count of bases not matched to a gene: 9.

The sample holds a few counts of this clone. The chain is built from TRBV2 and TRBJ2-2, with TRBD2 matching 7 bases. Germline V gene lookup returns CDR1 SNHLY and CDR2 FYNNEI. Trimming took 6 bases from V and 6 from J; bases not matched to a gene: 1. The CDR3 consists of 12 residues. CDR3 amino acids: CASSAGAGELFF. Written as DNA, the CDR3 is TGTGCCAGCAGCGCGGGAGCCGGGGAGCTGTTTTTT.

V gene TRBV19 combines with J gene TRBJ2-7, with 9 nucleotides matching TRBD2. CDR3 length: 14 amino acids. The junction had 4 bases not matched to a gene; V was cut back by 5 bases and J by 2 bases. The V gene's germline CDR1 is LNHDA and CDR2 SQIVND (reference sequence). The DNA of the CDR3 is TGTGCCAGTAGTCATAGCGGGGGACCCTACGAGCAGTACTTC. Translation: CASSHSGGPYEQYF. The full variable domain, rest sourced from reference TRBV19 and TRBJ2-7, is DGGITQSPKYLFRKEGQNVTLSCEQNLNHDAMYWYRQDPGQGLRLIYYSQIVNDFQKGDIAEGYSVSREKKESFPLTVTSAQKNPTAFYLCASSHSGGPYEQYFGPGTRLTVT.

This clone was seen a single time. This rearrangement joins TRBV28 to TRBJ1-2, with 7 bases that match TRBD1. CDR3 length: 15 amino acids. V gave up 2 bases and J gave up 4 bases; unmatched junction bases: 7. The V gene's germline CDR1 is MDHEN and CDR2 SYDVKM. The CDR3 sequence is CASSLEGAGVYGYTF. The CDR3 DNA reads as TGTGCCAGCAGTTTAGAGGGGGCAGGTGTCTATGGCTACACCTTC.